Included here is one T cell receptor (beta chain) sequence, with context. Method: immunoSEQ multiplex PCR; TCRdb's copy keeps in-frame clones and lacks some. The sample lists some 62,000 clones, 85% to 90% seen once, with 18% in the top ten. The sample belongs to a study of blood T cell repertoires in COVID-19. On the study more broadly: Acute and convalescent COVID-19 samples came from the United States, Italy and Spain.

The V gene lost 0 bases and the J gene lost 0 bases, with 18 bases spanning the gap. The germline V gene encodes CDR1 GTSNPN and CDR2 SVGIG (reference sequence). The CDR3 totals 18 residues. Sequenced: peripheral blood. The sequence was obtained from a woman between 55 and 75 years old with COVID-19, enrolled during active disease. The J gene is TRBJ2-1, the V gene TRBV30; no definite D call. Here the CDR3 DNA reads TGTGCCTGGAGTGTACTGCAGGCTATAACCACCTCCTACAATGAGCAGTTCTTC. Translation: CAWSVLQAITTSYNEQFF.